This T cell receptor beta chain was sequenced in a study of glioma-infiltrating T cells after dendritic cell vaccination. General observations from the study: Patients with more pretreatment TILs had longer time to progression and survival.

In regard to this clone: Its target is unknown.

Germline values: CDR1 MDHEN, CDR2 SYDVKM. This CDR3 contains 16 residues. V lost 5 bases and J 6 bases, leaving 22 bases between the germline ends. The time point denotes: after dendritic cell vaccination, including at tumor progression/relapse. PBMC were collected before vaccination, two weeks after the third vaccination, and at progression. The table came from immunoSEQ multiplex PCR; TCRdb's copy has only in-frame clones and leaves some out. The repertoire consists of tens of thousands of clones, with more than 75% occurring once and the leading ten covering 2% to 2.5%. Specimen: blood, collected after dendritic cell vaccination. The TCR comes from a human donor with glioblastoma. The chain employs TRBV28 and TRBJ1-1; TRBD1 is a possible D gene (5 bases). This CDR3 reads CASSRGGEGSGAEAFF. CDR3 DNA: TGTGCCAGCAGTCGGGGGGGTGAGGGCTCAGGCGCTGAAGCTTTCTTT.